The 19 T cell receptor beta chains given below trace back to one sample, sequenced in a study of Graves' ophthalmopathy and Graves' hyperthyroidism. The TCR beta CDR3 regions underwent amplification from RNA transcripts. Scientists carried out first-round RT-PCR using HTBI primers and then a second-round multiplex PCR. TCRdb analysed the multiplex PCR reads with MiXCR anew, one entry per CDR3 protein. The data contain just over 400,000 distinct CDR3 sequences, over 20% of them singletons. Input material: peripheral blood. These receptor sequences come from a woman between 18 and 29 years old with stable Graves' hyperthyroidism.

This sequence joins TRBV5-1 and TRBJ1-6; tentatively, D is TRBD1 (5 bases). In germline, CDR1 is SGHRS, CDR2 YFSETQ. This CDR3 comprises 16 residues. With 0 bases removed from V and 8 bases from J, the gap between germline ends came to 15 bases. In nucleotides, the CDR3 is TGCGCCAGCAGCTTGGCCTTGGGGGGAGCAGATTCACCCCTCCACTTT. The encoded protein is CASSLALGGADSPLHF.

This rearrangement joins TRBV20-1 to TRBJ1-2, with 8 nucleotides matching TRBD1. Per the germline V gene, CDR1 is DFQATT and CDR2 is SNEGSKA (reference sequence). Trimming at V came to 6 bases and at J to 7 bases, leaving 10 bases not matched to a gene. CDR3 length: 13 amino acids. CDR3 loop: CSAERTGRSGYTF. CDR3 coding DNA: TGCAGTGCGGAACGGACAGGGCGTAGTGGCTACACCTTC.

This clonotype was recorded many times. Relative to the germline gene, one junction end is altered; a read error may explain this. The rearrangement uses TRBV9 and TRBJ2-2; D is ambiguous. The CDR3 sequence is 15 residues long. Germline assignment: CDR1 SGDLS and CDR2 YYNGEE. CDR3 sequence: CASSVGAAKTGELFF. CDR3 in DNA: TGTGCCAGCAGCGTTGGTGCGGCGAAGACCGGGGAGCTGTTTTTT.

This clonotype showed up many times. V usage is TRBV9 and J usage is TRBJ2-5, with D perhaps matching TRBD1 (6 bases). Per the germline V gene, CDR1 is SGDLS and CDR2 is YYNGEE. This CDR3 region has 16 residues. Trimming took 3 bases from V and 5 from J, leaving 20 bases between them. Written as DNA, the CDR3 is TGTGCCAGCAGCGACCGCCTCGGGACAATCGCGGAGACCCAGTACTTC. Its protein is CASSDRLGTIAETQYF.

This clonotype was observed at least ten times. The CDR3 is CASSLGQTYDEQYF. CDR3 in DNA: TGCGCCAGCAGCTTGGGGCAGACCTACGACGAGCAGTACTTC. The chain uses TRBV5-1 and TRBJ2-7, with no clear D. V lost 0 bases, J lost 5 bases, and 12 bases lay in between. This CDR3 has 14 residues. Germline values: CDR1 SGHRS, CDR2 YFSETQ.

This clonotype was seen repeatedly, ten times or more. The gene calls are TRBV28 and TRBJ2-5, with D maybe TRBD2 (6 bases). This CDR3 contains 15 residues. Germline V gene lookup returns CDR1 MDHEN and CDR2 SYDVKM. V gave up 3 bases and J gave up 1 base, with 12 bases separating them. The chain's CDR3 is CASSFPRLGQETQYF. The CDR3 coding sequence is TGTGCCAGCAGTTTCCCCCGACTAGGCCAAGAGACCCAGTACTTC. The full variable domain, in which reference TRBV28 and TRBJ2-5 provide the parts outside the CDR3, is DVKVTQSSRYLVKRTGEKVFLECVQDMDHENMFWYRQDPGLGLRLIYFSYDVKMKEKGDIPEGYSVSREKKERFSLILESASTNQTSMYLCASSFPRLGQETQYFGPGTRLLVL.

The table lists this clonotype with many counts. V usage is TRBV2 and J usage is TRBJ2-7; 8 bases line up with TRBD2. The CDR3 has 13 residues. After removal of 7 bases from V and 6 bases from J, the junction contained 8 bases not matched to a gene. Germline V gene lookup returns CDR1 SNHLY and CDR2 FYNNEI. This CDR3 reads CASNSGSGSEQYF. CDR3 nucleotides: TGTGCCAGCAACAGCGGGAGTGGTAGCGAGCAGTACTTC. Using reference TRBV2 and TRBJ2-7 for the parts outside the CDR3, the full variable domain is EPEVTQTPSHQVTQMGQEVILRCVPISNHLYFYWYRQILGQKVEFLVSFYNNEISEKSEIFDDQFSVERPDGSNFTLKIRSTKLEDSAMYFCASNSGSGSEQYFGPGTRLTVT.

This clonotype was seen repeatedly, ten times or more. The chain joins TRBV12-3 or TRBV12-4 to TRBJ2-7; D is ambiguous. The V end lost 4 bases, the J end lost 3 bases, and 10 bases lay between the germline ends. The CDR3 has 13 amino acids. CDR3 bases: TGTGCCAGCAGTTATGGACCGAGCTACGAGCAGTACTTC. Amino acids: CASSYGPSYEQYF.

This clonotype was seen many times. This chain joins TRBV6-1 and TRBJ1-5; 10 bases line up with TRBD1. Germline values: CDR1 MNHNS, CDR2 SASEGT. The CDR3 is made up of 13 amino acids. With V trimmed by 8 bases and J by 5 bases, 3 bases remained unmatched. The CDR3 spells CASGTGVHQPQHF. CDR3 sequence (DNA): TGTGCCAGCGGGACAGGGGTCCATCAGCCCCAGCATTTT.

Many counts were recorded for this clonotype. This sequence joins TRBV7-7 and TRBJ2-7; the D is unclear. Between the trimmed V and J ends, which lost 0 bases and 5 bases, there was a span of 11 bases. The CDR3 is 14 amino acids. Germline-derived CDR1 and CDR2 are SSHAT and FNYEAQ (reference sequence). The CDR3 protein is CASSLASGSDEQYF. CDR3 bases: TGTGCCAGCAGCTTAGCGTCGGGTTCGGACGAGCAGTACTTC.

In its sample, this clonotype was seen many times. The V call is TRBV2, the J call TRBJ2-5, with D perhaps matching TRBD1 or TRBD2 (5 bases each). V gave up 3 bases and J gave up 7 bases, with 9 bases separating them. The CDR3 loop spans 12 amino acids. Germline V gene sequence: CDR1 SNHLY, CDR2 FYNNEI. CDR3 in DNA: TGTGCCAGCAGTGAGCGAGGGGTGACCCAGTACTTC. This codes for CASSERGVTQYF.

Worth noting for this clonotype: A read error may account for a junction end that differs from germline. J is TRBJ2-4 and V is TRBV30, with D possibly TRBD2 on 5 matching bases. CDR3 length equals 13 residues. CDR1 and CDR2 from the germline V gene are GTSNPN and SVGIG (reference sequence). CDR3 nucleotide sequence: TGTGCCTGGAGTACATCGGGGTTAGACATTAAGTACTTC. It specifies CAWSTSGLDIKYF.

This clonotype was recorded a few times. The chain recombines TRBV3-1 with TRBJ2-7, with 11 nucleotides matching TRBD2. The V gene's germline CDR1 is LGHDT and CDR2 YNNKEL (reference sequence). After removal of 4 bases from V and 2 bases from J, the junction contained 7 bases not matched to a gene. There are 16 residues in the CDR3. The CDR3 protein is CASSPLAGGKAYEQYF. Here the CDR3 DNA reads TGTGCCAGCAGCCCTCTAGCGGGAGGAAAAGCCTACGAGCAGTACTTC.

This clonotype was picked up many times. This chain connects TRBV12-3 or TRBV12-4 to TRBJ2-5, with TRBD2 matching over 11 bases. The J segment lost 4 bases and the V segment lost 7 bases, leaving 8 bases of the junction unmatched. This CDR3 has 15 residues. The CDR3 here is CASTPTSGRTETQYF. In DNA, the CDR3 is TGTGCCAGCACCCCAACTAGCGGGAGAACAGAGACCCAGTACTTC.

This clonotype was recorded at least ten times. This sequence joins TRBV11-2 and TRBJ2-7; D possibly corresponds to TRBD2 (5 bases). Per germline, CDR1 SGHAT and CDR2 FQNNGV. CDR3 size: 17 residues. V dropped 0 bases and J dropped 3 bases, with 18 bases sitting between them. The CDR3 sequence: CASSLEGGPRRFYEQYF. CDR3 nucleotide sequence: TGTGCCAGCAGCTTAGAGGGTGGACCAAGGAGGTTCTACGAGCAGTACTTC.

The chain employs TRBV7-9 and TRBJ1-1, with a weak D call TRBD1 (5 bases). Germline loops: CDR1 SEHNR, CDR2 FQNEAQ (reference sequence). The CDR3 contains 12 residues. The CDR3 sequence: CAGGRENTEAFF. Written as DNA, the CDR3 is TGTGCTGGGGGACGGGAGAACACTGAAGCTTTCTTT.

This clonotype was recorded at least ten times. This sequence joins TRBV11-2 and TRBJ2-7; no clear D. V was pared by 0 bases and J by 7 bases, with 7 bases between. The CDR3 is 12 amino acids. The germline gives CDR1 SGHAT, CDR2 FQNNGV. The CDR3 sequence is CASSLDLREQYF. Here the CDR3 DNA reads TGTGCCAGCAGCTTAGATTTGAGGGAGCAGTACTTC.

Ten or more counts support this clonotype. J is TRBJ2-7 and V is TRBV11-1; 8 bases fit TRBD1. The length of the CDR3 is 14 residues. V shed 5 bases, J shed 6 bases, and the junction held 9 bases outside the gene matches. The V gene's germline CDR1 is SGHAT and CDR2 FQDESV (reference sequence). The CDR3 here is CASSDGQGLREQYF. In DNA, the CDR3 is TGTGCCAGCAGCGATGGACAGGGTTTGCGCGAGCAGTACTTC. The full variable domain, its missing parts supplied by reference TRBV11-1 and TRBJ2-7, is EAEVAQSPRYKITEKSQAVAFWCDPISGHATLYWYRQILGQGPELLVQFQDESVVDDSQLPKDRFSAERLKGVDSTLKIQPAELGDSAMYLCASSDGQGLREQYFGPGTRLTVT.

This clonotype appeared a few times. This chain's CDR3 is CAWSDRASNTEAFF. CDR3 DNA: TGTGCCTGGAGCGATCGGGCGTCGAACACTGAAGCTTTCTTT. The chain links TRBV30 to TRBJ1-1, with D unresolved. This CDR3 comprises 14 residues. Germline lookup yields CDR1 GTSNPN and CDR2 SVGIG (reference sequence). V gave up 3 bases and J gave up 1 base, with 12 bases separating them.